The clone carrying this T cell receptor (beta chain) was seen more than once but under ten times. Its antigen is as yet unknown. This record comes from a study of blood T cells in healthy people across ages. Findings and limits, study-wide: Roughly linear age-related decline in beta diversity appeared, significant by age approximately 41.

A second PCR, run for about 7 to 11 cycles, used a sample-barcoded 5' primer plus a J-beta primer mix. Each cDNA molecule carried a tag from a template-switch adaptor that contained 12 random nucleotides. TCRdb re-derived calls from the 5' RACE reads in MiXCR, one entry per CDR3 protein. The sample has some 940,000 distinct CDR3 sequences, almost 30% seen once. This CDR3 has 14 residues. V lost 6 bases, J lost 10 bases, and 16 bases lay in between. These data are also associated with another study on T cells of mothers and their children.

V and J are TRBV12-3 or TRBV12-4 and TRBJ1-6; weak D call: TRBD1 (6 bases). Material: blood. The origin of this receptor is a middle-aged woman in good health. This CDR3 is CASRGARTGSPLHF. The CDR3 DNA reads TGTGCCAGCAGGGGGGCCAGGACGGGCTCACCCCTCCACTTT.